Listed here are 24 T cell receptor beta chains from one sample, sequenced in a study of cytomegalovirus exposure and HLA in healthy donors. With 60 Vbeta and 13 Jbeta primers, the PCR was carried out. TCRdb's copy holds only in-frame clones and misses some; the assay was immunoSEQ multiplex PCR. The sample has roughly 88,000 clones; approximately 80% are singletons. The sample taken for sequencing was PBMCs. Receptor source: a man in his thirties or forties in good health and CMV-seropositive.

The chain joins TRBV7-9 to TRBJ2-7; D gene ambiguous. CDR3 size: 13 residues. V lost 1 base and J 6 bases, leaving 10 bases between the germline ends. The germline V gene has CDR1 SEHNR and CDR2 FQNEAQ (reference sequence). Here the CDR3 DNA reads TGTGCCAGCAGCTTAGGAGGAAATGTCGAGCAGTACGTC. It codes for CASSLGGNVEQYV.

V and J are TRBV7-9 and TRBJ1-3; D call uncertain. The V end lost 8 bases, the J end lost 9 bases, and 14 bases lay between the germline ends. The germline V gene encodes CDR1 SEHNR and CDR2 FQNEAQ (reference sequence). The CDR3 is made up of 12 amino acids. Here the CDR3 reads CASSGYLGTIYF. The CDR3 DNA reads as TGTGCCAGCTCGGGTTATTTGGGCACCATATATTTT.

The J gene is TRBJ2-1, the V gene TRBV6-4, with 12 bases lining up with TRBD1. J was trimmed by 8 bases and V by 0 bases; bases with no gene match: 5. Looked up from germline, CDR1 is MRHNA and CDR2 is SNTAGT. This CDR3 region has 16 residues. The CDR3 protein is CASSDSAGTGGDEQFF. DNA of the CDR3: TGTGCCAGCAGTGACTCTGCCGGGACAGGGGGCGATGAGCAGTTCTTC.

The chain links TRBV27 to TRBJ1-5, with D possibly matching TRBD1 (6 bases). The CDR3 length is 14 residues. Germline V gene lookup returns CDR1 MNHEY and CDR2 SMNVEV (reference sequence). Deletions cut 4 bases from V and 9 bases from J, with 16 bases between. CDR3 nucleotide sequence: TGTGCCAGCAGTTCGGTACGGGGGGCTTCGCCCCAGCATTTT. Translation gives CASSSVRGASPQHF.

The chain carries TRBV30 and TRBJ1-1; D perhaps matches TRBD1 (5 bases). This CDR3 comprises 13 residues. CDR1 and CDR2 (germline): GTSNPN, SVGIG (reference sequence). The V and J ends lost 1 base and 5 bases respectively, with 11 bases between them. CDR3 in DNA: TGTGCCTGGAGTGCCCTCGGGGGTACTGAAGCTTTCTTT. It codes for CAWSALGGTEAFF.

The rearrangement links TRBV6-1 to TRBJ1-4; D ambiguous. Germline V lookup: CDR1 MNHNS, CDR2 SASEGT. This CDR3 has 13 residues. Trimming took 7 bases from V and 5 from J, leaving 11 bases between them. CDR3 sequence: CASIARQNEKLFF. In nucleotides, the CDR3 is TGTGCCAGCATAGCAAGGCAGAATGAAAAACTGTTTTTT.

This chain links TRBV7-6 with TRBJ2-5; the D gene is possibly TRBD1 (5 bases). The length of the CDR3 is 15 residues. Germline V gene sequence: CDR1 SGHVS, CDR2 FNYEAQ. V was trimmed by 5 bases and J by 4 bases, leaving 17 bases between them. In DNA, the CDR3 is TGTGCCAGCAGCGAAGCCTCGGCGCAGGGAGAGACCCAGTACTTC. Protein sequence: CASSEASAQGETQYF.

V and J are TRBV28 and TRBJ2-7, with D tentatively TRBD2 (7 bases). The CDR3 length is 14 residues. Trimming took off 6 bases at V and 5 bases at J, with 17 bases between the two ends. Per the germline V gene, CDR1 is MDHEN and CDR2 is SYDVKM. This CDR3 is CASSWGLRGHEQYF. The CDR3 DNA follows: TGTGCCAGCAGCTGGGGACTGCGGGGGCACGAGCAGTACTTC.

CDR3 DNA: TGTGCCAGCAGGGGGGAGGAGGGGATGAACACTGAAGCTTTCTTT. Residues: CASRGEEGMNTEAFF. V is TRBV27 and J is TRBJ1-1; a weak D match, TRBD1 (5 bases). Germline CDR1 is MNHEY and CDR2 is SMNVEV (reference sequence). Trimming shortened V by 6 bases and J by 0 bases, and 14 bases separated the two germline ends. The length of the CDR3 is 15 residues.

For this clone: Other DNA sequences in the sample encode the same CDR3. The V gene is TRBV6-5, the J gene TRBJ1-1; possibly TRBD1 for D (6 bases). Germline assignment: CDR1 MNHEY and CDR2 SVGAGI. The CDR3 has 14 amino acids. V lost 6 bases to trimming and J lost 5 bases, with 16 bases between them. The CDR3 coding sequence is TGTGCCAGCAGGGCCTCGGGACACGGGACTGAAGCTTTCTTT. This codes for CASRASGHGTEAFF.

The chain couples TRBV7-9 to TRBJ1-1, with D perhaps TRBD1 (5 bases). The length of the CDR3 is 13 residues. V was pared by 8 bases and J by 1 base, with 11 bases between. CDR1 SEHNR and CDR2 FQNEAQ come from the germline V gene (reference sequence). For the CDR3, the DNA is TGTGCCAGCGAGGCGCAGGGGAACACTGAAGCTTTCTTT. Its protein is CASEAQGNTEAFF. Full variable domain (missing parts from reference TRBV7-9 and TRBJ1-1): DTGVSQNPRHKITKRGQNVTFRCDPISEHNRLYWYRQTLGQGPEFLTYFQNEAQLEKSRLLSDRFSAERPKGSFSTLEIQRTEQGDSAMYLCASEAQGNTEAFFGQGTRLTVV.

This chain joins TRBV4-1 and TRBJ1-1, with TRBD1 identical over 11 bases. The CDR3 runs to 16 residues. Per the germline V gene, CDR1 is MGHRA and CDR2 is YSYEKL. The V segment lost 6 bases and the J segment 0 bases; nucleotides outside the gene matches: 6. CDR3: CASSPGQGAMNTEAFF. The CDR3 DNA is TGCGCCAGCAGTCCCGGACAGGGGGCCATGAACACTGAAGCTTTCTTT.

The chain uses TRBV9 and TRBJ1-5; D is possibly TRBD1 (6 bases). The CDR3 is made up of 15 amino acids. Trimming left V 4 bases short and J 5 bases short, with 16 bases between. Germline V gene lookup returns CDR1 SGDLS and CDR2 YYNGEE. The CDR3 sequence: CASSPSGQPHQPQHF. CDR3 bases: TGTGCCAGCAGCCCGAGCGGACAGCCCCATCAGCCCCAGCATTTT.

J is TRBJ1-5 and V is TRBV7-2, with TRBD1 matching 7 bases. The CDR3 totals 14 residues. V lost 5 bases to trimming and J lost 4 bases; unmatched junction nucleotides: 5. Germline V gene data show CDR1 as SGHTA and CDR2 as FQGNSA. As DNA, the CDR3 is TGTGCCAGCAGCGACCAACAGGGGAATCAGCCCCAGCATTTT. Translated: CASSDQQGNQPQHF.

The rearrangement links TRBV6-1 to TRBJ1-3; D unclear. V was pared by 4 bases and J by 3 bases, with 13 bases between. The CDR3 has 15 amino acids. Germline V gives CDR1 MNHNS, CDR2 SASEGT. As DNA, the CDR3 is TGTGCCAGCAGTGGCCCGGCGGGAGGTGGAAACACCATATATTTT. Translated: CASSGPAGGGNTIYF.

The count of this clone is one. V gene TRBV7-3 combines with J gene TRBJ2-1; 9 bases are shared with TRBD2. The CDR3 consists of 16 residues. Germline V lookup: CDR1 SGHTA, CDR2 FQGTGA. V shed 0 bases, J shed 3 bases, and the junction held 3 bases outside the gene matches. Here the CDR3 reads CASSLTSAGGYNEQFF. The CDR3 DNA sequence: TGTGCCAGCAGCTTAACTTCAGCGGGAGGCTACAATGAGCAGTTCTTC.

This clone came up once. The V call is TRBV2, the J call TRBJ1-2; D is ambiguous. There are 12 residues in the CDR3. Trimming pared 3 bases from V and 2 bases from J, leaving 4 bases between. Germline V gene lookup returns CDR1 SNHLY and CDR2 FYNNEI. CDR3 sequence reads: CASSDLNYGYTF. CDR3 sequence (DNA): TGTGCCAGCAGTGACCTGAACTATGGCTACACCTTC.

The rearrangement links TRBV27 to TRBJ1-2; possible D gene TRBD1, 5 bases. CDR3 length equals 14 residues. V lost 6 bases and J 4 bases, leaving 15 bases between the germline ends. The germline gives CDR1 MNHEY, CDR2 SMNVEV (reference sequence). CDR3 DNA sequence: TGTGCCAGCAGCCCAGACAGTCCTCGCTATGGCTACACCTTC. Its translation is CASSPDSPRYGYTF.

In this sample, this clone turned up a few times. V usage is TRBV13 and J usage is TRBJ2-7; the match to TRBD2 covers 7 bases. The CDR3 runs 12 residues. The J segment lost 6 bases and the V segment lost 6 bases, leaving 5 bases of the junction unmatched. Per the germline V gene, CDR1 is PRHDT and CDR2 is FYEKMQ (reference sequence). As DNA, the CDR3 is TGTGCCAGCAGTTCAGAGCGGGGCGAGCAGTACTTC. Translation gives CASSSERGEQYF.

This chain connects TRBV5-6 to TRBJ1-5; D not resolved. This CDR3 is 15 amino acids long. Trimming pared 1 base from V and 0 bases from J, leaving 8 bases between. CDR1 is SGHDT, CDR2 YYEEEE, per germline. Here the CDR3 DNA reads TGTGCCAGCAGCTTGAAACAGCTTAGCAATCAGCCCCAGCATTTT. Translating it yields CASSLKQLSNQPQHF.

This chain links TRBV29-1 with TRBJ2-1; D perhaps matches TRBD2 (6 bases). V lost 0 bases and J lost 5, with 17 bases in between. The CDR3 is made up of 16 amino acids. From germline, CDR1 is SQVTM and CDR2 ANQGSEA. The CDR3 bases are TGCAGCGTTGAAGATCTCACACTAGCTCGCCACAATGAGCAGTTCTTC. Encoded protein: CSVEDLTLARHNEQFF.

For the CDR3, the DNA is TGTGCCAGCAGCGAGACAGGGAAGTTAACCTACAATGAGCAGTTCTTC. Its protein product is CASSETGKLTYNEQFF. The rearrangement joins TRBV9 to TRBJ2-1, with 7 positions matching TRBD1. Losses at the gene ends were 3 bases for V and 2 bases for J; bases not matched to a gene: 8. Germline CDR1 SGDLS, CDR2 YYNGEE. There are 16 residues in the CDR3.

J is TRBJ1-1 and V is TRBV4-3; tentatively, D is TRBD1 (6 bases). Germline CDR1 and CDR2: LGHNA and YSLEER. The CDR3 is made up of 17 amino acids. V was trimmed by 0 bases and J by 4 bases, leaving 18 bases between them. The CDR3 sequence is CASSQEGRTGRGTEAFF. As DNA, the CDR3 is TGCGCCAGCAGCCAAGAGGGCAGAACAGGGCGTGGCACTGAAGCTTTCTTT.

The chain has TRBV4-1 and TRBJ2-3; 8 bases line up with TRBD2. The CDR3 has 17 residues. V lost 0 bases, J lost 2 bases, and 7 bases stayed unmatched. Germline V lookup: CDR1 MGHRA, CDR2 YSYEKL. CDR3 sequence: CASSQESLAGLTDTQYF. CDR3 nucleotide sequence: TGCGCCAGCAGCCAAGAGAGTCTAGCGGGCCTCACAGATACGCAGTATTTT.